The rows below give T cell receptor beta chains drawn from one sample of a study of cytomegalovirus exposure and HLA in healthy donors. Measured with immunoSEQ multiplex PCR; TCRdb has only the in-frame clones, and not every one. The sample lists under 200,000 clones, 80% to 90% occurring once. Sequencing input: PBMCs. These receptors all stem from a man aged 45-60 years in good health and CMV-seropositive. The CDR3 runs from the conserved cysteine through the conserved F or W. Fields, in order: clone size, J gene, D gene, V gene, CDR3 protein, CDR3 DNA. D genes are given only for firm matches. Size is omitted from some rows. Given values are once, few, many or a class for expanded clones.

once,TRBJ2-7,NA,TRBV21-1,CASSKEGLAGGPSVRPYEQYF,TGTGCCAGCAGCAAAGAGGGACTAGCGGGAGGGCCCTCCGTCCGACCGTACGAGCAGTACTTC
NA,TRBJ2-3,TRBD2,TRBV4-3,CASSQTGLAGGRDTQYF,TGCGCCAGCAGCCAAACGGGACTAGCGGGGGGCAGAGATACGCAGTATTTT
NA,TRBJ1-2,NA,TRBV4-2,CASSQDAGNYGYTF,TGTGCCAGCAGCCAAGATGCAGGGAACTATGGCTACACCTTC
NA,TRBJ1-2,NA,TRBV28,CASSLNEYGYTF,TGTGCCAGCAGTTTAAATGAGTATGGCTACACCTTC
NA,TRBJ2-5,TRBD1,TRBV9,CASSPGTGRETQYF,TGTGCCAGCAGCCCAGGGACAGGGCGAGAGACCCAGTACTTC
NA,TRBJ2-2,TRBD2,TRBV11-3,CASSLGLAGELFF,TGTGCCAGCAGCTTAGGACTAGCGGGGGAGCTGTTTTTT
NA,TRBJ2-7,TRBD2,TRBV30,CAWSVSLAAYEQYF,TGTGCCTGGAGTGTGTCACTAGCGGCGTACGAGCAGTACTTC
few,TRBJ2-2,NA,TRBV5-1,CASRESGDTGELFF,TGCGCCAGCAGGGAATCCGGGGACACCGGGGAGCTGTTTTTT
NA,TRBJ2-3,TRBD2,TRBV29-1,CTARLAGEVDTQYF,TGCACCGCGAGACTAGCGGGAGAGGTAGATACGCAGTATTTT
once,TRBJ1-1,NA,TRBV2,CASSDSWGVTEAFF,TGTGCCAGCAGTGATTCATGGGGGGTCACTGAAGCTTTCTTT
NA,TRBJ2-5,TRBD1,TRBV6-1,CASRLTGTETQYF,TGTGCCAGCAGACTGACAGGGACAGAGACCCAGTACTTC
NA,TRBJ2-1,TRBD2,TRBV5-1,CASSRGIAGGLDNEQFF,TGCGCCAGCAGCAGGGGAATAGCGGGAGGGCTTGACAATGAGCAGTTCTTC
NA,TRBJ2-1,TRBD1,TRBV6-5,CASSYSGTGGTFF,TGTGCCAGCAGTTACTCCGGGACAGGGGGCACGTTCTTC
NA,TRBJ2-5,NA,TRBV28,CASRTSRQETQYF,TGTGCCAGCAGGACTAGTCGCCAAGAGACCCAGTACTTC
NA,TRBJ1-3,NA,TRBV5-6,CASSLATWSSGNTIYF,TGTGCCAGCAGCTTGGCCACGTGGAGCTCTGGAAACACCATATATTTT
NA,TRBJ1-3,NA,TRBV19,CASSQTVFSGNTIYF,TGTGCCAGTAGCCAGACAGTCTTCTCTGGAAACACCATATATTTT
NA,TRBJ1-2,NA,TRBV5-4,CASSLGQRNYGYTF,TGTGCCAGCAGCTTGGGACAGAGAAACTATGGCTACACCTTC
few,TRBJ2-5,NA,TRBV14,CASSQENFWETQYF,TGTGCCAGCAGCCAAGAGAACTTCTGGGAGACCCAGTACTTC
NA,TRBJ1-5,NA,TRBV6-1,CASQVGGAGAQHF,TGTGCCAGCCAAGTTGGGGGGGCTGGGGCCCAGCATTTT
few,TRBJ1-4,NA,TRBV7-9,CASSTLEGTNEKLFF,TGTGCCAGCAGTACTTTGGAGGGCACTAATGAAAAACTGTTTTTT
NA,TRBJ1-1,TRBD1,TRBV5-6,CASSPGTGKMNTEAFF,TGTGCCAGCAGCCCCGGGACAGGGAAAATGAACACTGAAGCTTTCTTT
NA,TRBJ2-3,TRBD2,TRBV7-2,CASLLSGIFTDTQYF,TGTGCCAGCCTACTAAGCGGGATTTTCACAGATACGCAGTATTTT
NA,TRBJ1-5,NA,TRBV5-4,CASSPGRGEQPQHF,TGTGCCAGCAGCCCAGGGAGGGGCGAACAGCCCCAGCATTTT
NA,TRBJ2-3,NA,TRBV7-2,CASSLDYTDTQYF,TGTGCCAGCAGCCTGGACTACACAGATACGCAGTATTTT
NA,TRBJ2-2,TRBD2,TRBV7-2,CASRQSGGAAGELFF,TGTGCCAGCAGGCAAAGCGGGGGGGCGGCCGGGGAGCTGTTTTTT
once,TRBJ2-3,TRBD2,TRBV5-4,CASSPGGTNTDTQYF,TGTGCCAGCAGCCCGGGGGGGACCAACACAGATACGCAGTATTTT
NA,TRBJ2-1,NA,TRBV19,CASSTGQTNEQFF,TGTGCCAGTAGTACCGGACAGACCAATGAGCAGTTCTTC
NA,TRBJ2-5,NA,TRBV28,CASSLQAIQETQYF,TGTGCCAGCAGTTTACAGGCGATCCAAGAGACCCAGTACTTC
few,TRBJ1-5,NA,TRBV7-6,CASRQGFGQPQHF,TGTGCCAGCAGACAGGGATTTGGTCAGCCCCAGCATTTT
NA,TRBJ2-1,NA,TRBV7-2,CASSWTDNYNEQFF,TGTGCCAGCAGTTGGACGGACAATTACAATGAGCAGTTCTTC
NA,TRBJ2-7,TRBD2,TRBV6-6,CASSNPGLEYEQYF,TGTGCCAGCAGTAACCCGGGACTAGAGTACGAGCAGTACTTC
NA,TRBJ1-6,NA,TRBV10-3,CAISGEEGRNSPLHF,TGTGCCATCAGTGGAGAGGAGGGGAGGAATTCACCCCTCCACTTT
once,TRBJ1-6,NA,TRBV4-3,CASSQDRESPLHF,TGCGCCAGCAGCCAAGACAGGGAATCACCCCTCCACTTT
NA,TRBJ2-2,TRBD2,TRBV2,CASSASGRPNTGELFF,TGTGCCAGCAGTGCCAGCGGGAGGCCCAACACCGGGGAGCTGTTTTTT
few,TRBJ1-2,TRBD1,TRBV30,CAWTTGQGLYGYTF,TGTGCCTGGACAACCGGACAGGGGCTTTATGGCTACACCTTC
NA,TRBJ2-2,TRBD1,TRBV7-3,CASSLNRGITGELFF,TGTGCCAGCAGCTTAAACAGGGGAATAACCGGGGAGCTGTTTTTT
NA,TRBJ1-2,NA,TRBV7-9,CASRRAGSANYGYTF,TGTGCCAGCAGGCGGGCGGGGTCTGCTAACTATGGCTACACCTTC
NA,TRBJ1-1,TRBD1,TRBV19,CASSIEDRGPNTEAFF,TGTGCCAGTAGTATCGAGGACAGGGGGCCGAACACTGAAGCTTTCTTT
NA,TRBJ2-7,TRBD1,TRBV5-4,CASSTGQGETYEQYF,TGTGCCAGCAGCACGGGACAGGGGGAAACCTACGAGCAGTACTTC
NA,TRBJ2-5,NA,TRBV28,CASGLPPFLDQYF,TGTGCCAGCGGGCTACCCCCCTTTCTCGACCAGTACTTC
NA,TRBJ1-5,NA,TRBV27,CASRGSYNQPQHF,TGTGCCAGCAGGGGCAGCTACAATCAGCCCCAGCATTTT
NA,TRBJ1-1,NA,TRBV27,CASSLYGRDTEAFF,TGTGCCAGCAGTTTATACGGGAGGGACACTGAAGCTTTCTTT
NA,TRBJ1-1,TRBD1,TRBV7-9,CASSSTRGRITEAFF,TGTGCCAGCAGCTCTACCAGGGGGCGAATAACTGAAGCTTTCTTT
once,TRBJ1-1,NA,TRBV28,CASTLLERPTFMNTEAFF,TGTGCCAGCACCCTACTGGAAAGGCCGACTTTCATGAACACTGAAGCTTTCTTT
NA,TRBJ1-1,NA,TRBV30,CAWSVAGNPEAFF,TGTGCCTGGAGTGTAGCAGGGAACCCTGAAGCTTTCTTT
NA,TRBJ2-5,TRBD2,TRBV5-5,CASSSGTSGRARETQYF,TGTGCCAGCAGCTCCGGGACTAGCGGGAGGGCCCGGGAGACCCAGTACTTC
NA,TRBJ2-2,TRBD1,TRBV5-4,CAYSPGTVANTGELFF,TGTGCCTACTCTCCTGGGACAGTGGCGAACACCGGGGAGCTGTTTTTT
NA,TRBJ1-4,TRBD1,TRBV4-3,CASSQRTGYNEKLFF,TGCGCCAGCAGCCAACGGACAGGGTATAATGAAAAACTGTTTTTT
few,TRBJ2-7,NA,TRBV6-5,CASSYAAGSSYEQYF,TGTGCCAGCAGTTATGCCGCGGGATCCTCCTACGAGCAGTACTTC
NA,TRBJ1-4,TRBD1,TRBV30,CAWRQTGGTEKLFF,TGTGCCTGGAGGCAGACAGGGGGCACTGAAAAACTGTTTTTT
NA,TRBJ1-2,NA,TRBV4-1,CASSQDHGRERGYTF,TGCGCCAGCAGCCAAGATCATGGGAGGGAACGAGGCTACACCTTC
NA,TRBJ2-1,TRBD2,TRBV28,CASSLAGAPYNEQFF,TGTGCCAGCAGTCTGGCGGGAGCTCCCTACAATGAGCAGTTCTTC
NA,TRBJ2-1,NA,TRBV5-4,CASSLQPNNEQFF,TGTGCCAGCAGCTTACAACCAAACAATGAGCAGTTCTTC
NA,TRBJ2-5,NA,TRBV5-1,CASSLESIARQETQYF,TGCGCCAGCAGCTTGGAGAGCATAGCGCGGCAAGAGACCCAGTACTTC
NA,TRBJ2-5,TRBD1,TRBV7-2,CASSSGTGAHETQYF,TGTGCCAGCAGCTCCGGGACAGGAGCTCACGAGACCCAGTACTTC
NA,TRBJ1-1,NA,TRBV13,CASSSQGYVEAFF,TGTGCCAGCAGCTCACAGGGATACGTTGAAGCTTTCTTT
NA,TRBJ1-5,NA,TRBV4-2,CASSPLGEDGNQPQHF,TGTGCCAGCAGCCCCCTTGGAGAGGATGGCAATCAGCCCCAGCATTTT
NA,TRBJ1-1,TRBD1,TRBV28,CASSLGGDRGKAFF,TGTGCCAGCAGTTTAGGGGGGGACAGGGGTAAAGCTTTCTTT
NA,TRBJ2-2,TRBD2,TRBV4-3,CASSQHERGRGELFF,TGCGCCAGCAGTCAACACGAGCGGGGGAGAGGGGAGCTGTTTTTT